The present TCR beta chain was sequenced within a study of blood T cell repertoires in COVID-19. Trimming stripped 1 base from V and 10 bases from J, with 16 bases between. Germline assignment: CDR1 SGHDN and CDR2 FVKESK. The CDR3 loop spans 14 amino acids. This table comes from immunoSEQ multiplex PCR, and its TCRdb copy is limited to in-frame clones, with some not included. The data contain 30,000 to 35,000 clones, almost 85% of them seen just once; the ten biggest clones take up around 8.6%. This TCR came from an elderly man with active COVID-19. The sample was peripheral blood. This rearrangement joins TRBV14 to TRBJ1-1; possible D gene TRBD1, 6 bases. The CDR3 nucleotides read TGTGCCAGCAGCCAAGGAGACAGGCTAGGAGTAGCTTTCTTT. Protein: CASSQGDRLGVAFF.